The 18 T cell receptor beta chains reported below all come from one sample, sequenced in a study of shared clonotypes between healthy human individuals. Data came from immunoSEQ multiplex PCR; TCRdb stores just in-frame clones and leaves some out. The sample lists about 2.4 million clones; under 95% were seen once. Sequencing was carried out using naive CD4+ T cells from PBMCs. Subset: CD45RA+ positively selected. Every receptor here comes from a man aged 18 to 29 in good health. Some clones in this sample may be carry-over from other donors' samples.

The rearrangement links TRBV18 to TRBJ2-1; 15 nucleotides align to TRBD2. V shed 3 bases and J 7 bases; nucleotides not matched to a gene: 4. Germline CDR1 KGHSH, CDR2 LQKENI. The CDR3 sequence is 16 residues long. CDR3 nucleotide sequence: TGTGCCAGCTCACCCGGGACTAGCGGGAGGTGGAATGAGCAGTTCTTC. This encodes CASSPGTSGRWNEQFF.

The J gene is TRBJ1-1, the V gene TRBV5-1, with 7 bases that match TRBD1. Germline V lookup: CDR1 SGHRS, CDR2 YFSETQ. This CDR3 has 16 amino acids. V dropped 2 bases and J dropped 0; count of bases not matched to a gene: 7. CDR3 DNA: TGCGCCAGCAGCTTAAGCTCACAGGGGATGAACACTGAAGCTTTCTTT. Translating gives CASSLSSQGMNTEAFF.

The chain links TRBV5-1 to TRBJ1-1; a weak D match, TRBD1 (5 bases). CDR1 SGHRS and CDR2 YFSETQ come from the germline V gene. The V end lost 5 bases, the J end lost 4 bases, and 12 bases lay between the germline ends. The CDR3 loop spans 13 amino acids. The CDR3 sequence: CASRTGGPTEAFF. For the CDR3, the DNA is TGCGCCAGCAGAACGGGGGGACCCACTGAAGCTTTCTTT.

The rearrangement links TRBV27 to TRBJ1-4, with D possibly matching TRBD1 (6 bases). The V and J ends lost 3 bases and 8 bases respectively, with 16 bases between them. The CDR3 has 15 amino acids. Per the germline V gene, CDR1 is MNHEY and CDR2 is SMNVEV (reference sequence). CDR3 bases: TGTGCCAGCAGTTTGCTACAGGGAGGAAGCGAAAAACTGTTTTTT. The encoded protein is CASSLLQGGSEKLFF.

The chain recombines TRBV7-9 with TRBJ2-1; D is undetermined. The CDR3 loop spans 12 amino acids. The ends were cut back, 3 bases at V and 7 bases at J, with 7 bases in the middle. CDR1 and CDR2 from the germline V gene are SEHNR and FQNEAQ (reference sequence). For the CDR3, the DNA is TGTGCCAGCAGCTTTTTGCAAAATGAGCAGTTCTTC. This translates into CASSFLQNEQFF. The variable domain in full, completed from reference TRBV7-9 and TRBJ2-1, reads DTGVSQNPRHKITKRGQNVTFRCDPISEHNRLYWYRQTLGQGPEFLTYFQNEAQLEKSRLLSDRFSAERPKGSFSTLEIQRTEQGDSAMYLCASSFLQNEQFFGPGTRLTVL.

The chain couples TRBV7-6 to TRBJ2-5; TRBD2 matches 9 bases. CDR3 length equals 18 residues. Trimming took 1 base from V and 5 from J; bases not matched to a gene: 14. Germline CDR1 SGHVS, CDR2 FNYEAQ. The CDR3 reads CASSLGSSSLAGRETQYF. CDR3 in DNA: TGTGCCAGCAGCTTAGGGTCCTCGTCCCTAGCGGGACGTGAGACCCAGTACTTC.

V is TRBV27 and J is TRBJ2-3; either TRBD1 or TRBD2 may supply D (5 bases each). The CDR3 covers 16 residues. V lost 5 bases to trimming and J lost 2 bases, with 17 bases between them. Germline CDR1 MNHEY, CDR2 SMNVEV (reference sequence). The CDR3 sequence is CASSRDVYTPTDTQYF. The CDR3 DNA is TGTGCCAGCAGTCGGGACGTTTATACACCCACAGATACGCAGTATTTT.

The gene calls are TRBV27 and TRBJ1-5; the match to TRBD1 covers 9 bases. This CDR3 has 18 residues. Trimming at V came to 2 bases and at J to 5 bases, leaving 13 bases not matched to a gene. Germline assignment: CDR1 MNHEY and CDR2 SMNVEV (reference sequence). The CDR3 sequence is CASSLRSTSGQGYQPQHF. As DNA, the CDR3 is TGTGCCAGCAGTTTAAGAAGCACATCCGGACAGGGGTATCAGCCCCAGCATTTT.

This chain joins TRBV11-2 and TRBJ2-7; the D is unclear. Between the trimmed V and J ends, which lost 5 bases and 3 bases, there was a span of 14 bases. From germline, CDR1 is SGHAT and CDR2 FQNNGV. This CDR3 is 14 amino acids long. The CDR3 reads CASSPKPGRYEQYF. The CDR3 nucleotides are TGTGCCAGCAGCCCGAAGCCGGGCCGCTACGAGCAGTACTTC.

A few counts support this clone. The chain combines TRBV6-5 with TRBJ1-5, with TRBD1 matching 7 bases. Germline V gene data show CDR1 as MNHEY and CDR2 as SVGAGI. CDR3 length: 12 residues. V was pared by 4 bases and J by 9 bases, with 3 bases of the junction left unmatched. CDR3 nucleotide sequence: TGTGCCAGCAGTTTCCGACAGGGGCCCCAGCATTTT. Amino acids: CASSFRQGPQHF.

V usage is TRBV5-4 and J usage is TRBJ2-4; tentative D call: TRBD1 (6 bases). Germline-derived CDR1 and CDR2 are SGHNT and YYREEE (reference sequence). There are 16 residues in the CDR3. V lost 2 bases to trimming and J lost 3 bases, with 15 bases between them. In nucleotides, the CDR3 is TGTGCCAGCAGCTTTTCTGGGGGCTTTGGCAAAAACATTCAGTACTTC. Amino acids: CASSFSGGFGKNIQYF. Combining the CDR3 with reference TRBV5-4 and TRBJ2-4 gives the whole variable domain ETGVTQSPTHLIKTRGQQVTLRCSSQSGHNTVSWYQQALGQGPQFIFQYYREEENGRGNFPPRFSGLQFPNYSSELNVNALELDDSALYLCASSFSGGFGKNIQYFGAGTRLSVL.

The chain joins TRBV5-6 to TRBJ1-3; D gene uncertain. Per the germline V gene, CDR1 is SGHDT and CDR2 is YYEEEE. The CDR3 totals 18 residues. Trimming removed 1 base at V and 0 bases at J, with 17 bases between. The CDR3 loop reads CASSLLGPNALSGNTIYF. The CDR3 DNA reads TGTGCCAGCAGCTTGCTGGGCCCCAACGCCCTCTCTGGAAACACCATATATTTT.

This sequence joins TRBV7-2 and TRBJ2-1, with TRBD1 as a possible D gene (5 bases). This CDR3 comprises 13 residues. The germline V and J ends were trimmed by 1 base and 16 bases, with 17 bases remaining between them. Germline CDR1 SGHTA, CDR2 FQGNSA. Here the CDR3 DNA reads TGTGCCAGCAGCTTAGTTCGTCAGGGCCGTTGCTTCTTC. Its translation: CASSLVRQGRCFF.

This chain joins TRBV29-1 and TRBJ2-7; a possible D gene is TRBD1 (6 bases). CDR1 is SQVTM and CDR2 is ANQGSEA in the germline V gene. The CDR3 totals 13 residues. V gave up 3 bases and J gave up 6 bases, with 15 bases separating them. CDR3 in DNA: TGCAGCGTTGAGTCCCAGGGGATTCGCGAGCAGTACTTC. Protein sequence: CSVESQGIREQYF.

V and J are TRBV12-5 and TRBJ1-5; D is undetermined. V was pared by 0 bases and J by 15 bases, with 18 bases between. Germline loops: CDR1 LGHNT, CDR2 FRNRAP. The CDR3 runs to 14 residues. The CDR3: CASGLVRANIIGHF. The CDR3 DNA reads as TGTGCTAGTGGTTTGGTAAGGGCAAATATAATAGGGCATTTT.

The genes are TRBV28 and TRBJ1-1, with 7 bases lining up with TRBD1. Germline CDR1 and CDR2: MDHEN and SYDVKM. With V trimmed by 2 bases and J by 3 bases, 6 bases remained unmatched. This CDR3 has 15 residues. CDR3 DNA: TGTGCCAGCAGTTTAGAGACAGGGTACGACACTGAAGCTTTCTTT. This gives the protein CASSLETGYDTEAFF.

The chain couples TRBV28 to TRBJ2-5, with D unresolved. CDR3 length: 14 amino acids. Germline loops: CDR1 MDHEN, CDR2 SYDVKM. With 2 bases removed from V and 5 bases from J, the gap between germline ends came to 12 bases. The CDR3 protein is CASSLAISEETQYF. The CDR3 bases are TGTGCCAGCAGTTTAGCTATCTCAGAGGAGACCCAGTACTTC.

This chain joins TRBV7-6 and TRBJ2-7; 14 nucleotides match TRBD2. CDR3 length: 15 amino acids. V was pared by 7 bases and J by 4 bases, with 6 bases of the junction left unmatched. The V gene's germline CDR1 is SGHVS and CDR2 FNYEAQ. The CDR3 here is CASTPGLAGEYEQYF. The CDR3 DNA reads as TGTGCCAGCACTCCGGGACTAGCGGGAGAGTACGAGCAGTACTTC. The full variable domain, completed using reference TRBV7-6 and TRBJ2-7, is GAGVSQSPRYKVTKRGQDVALRCDPISGHVSLYWYRQALGQGPEFLTYFNYEAQQDKSGLPNDRFSAERPEGSISTLTIQRTEQRDSAMYRCASTPGLAGEYEQYFGPGTRLTVT.